This T cell receptor beta chain derives from a study of T cells in Graves' hyperthyroidism and ophthalmopathy (dated by TCRdb to between 2018 and 2021). For the wider study: Peripheral blood was collected at initial diagnosis, before any treatment. TCR V-J signatures able to tell the groups apart were searched for in a discovery cohort of some 100 patients, of whom roughly 42 had Graves' ophthalmopathy and about 60 had stable Graves' hyperthyroidism. Whether ophthalmopathy could be predicted prospectively was tested in an independent validation cohort made up of roughly 19 hyperthyroidism patients plus 17 patients who later progressed to ophthalmopathy. The 75 to 100 discovery patients were divided at random into training and test sets in a 7:3 ratio. In about six Graves' hyperthyroidism patients, the study also compared T-cell repertoires from thyroid tissue with T-cell repertoires from blood. After blood sampling, hyperthyroidism patients were treated with methimazole at a starting dose of 30 mg daily, and ophthalmopathy patients were treated with high-dose intravenous methylprednisolone. TCR Vbeta CDR3 sequencing of 135 peripheral blood samples (approximately 44 ophthalmopathy, 70 to 85 hyperthyroidism and around 17 progressor patients) is reported in the paper. The research as a whole found: In validation, progression to ophthalmopathy was predicted by the model with 70.59% sensitivity and roughly 72% specificity, a median of 6.5 months before onset. No statistical method was used to fix the sample size in advance, and group allocation was not hidden from the investigators. Most expanded thyroid clonotypes (frequency above 0.001) were also found in blood, which suggests that blood repertoires may mirror thyroid immune responses. A model built on a 13 V-J signature distinguished ophthalmopathy from stable hyperthyroidism, reaching roughly 88% sensitivity and approximately 83% specificity in cross-validation and 80%/75% in testing.

For CDR1 and CDR2, the germline V gene lists MGHDK and SYGVNS. Spanning cysteine to phenylalanine, the CDR3 consists of 14 amino acids. The kept DNA is CDR3 alone, 42 bases in frame from the first base. V loses 4 bases, J loses 1 base, and the germline ends lie 10 bases apart. Hyperthyroidism patients were newly diagnosed, with disease duration under 2 months, and aged 18 to 65 years. Exclusion was applied to patients with uncontrolled infections, other autoimmune diseases, pregnancy or lactation. Diagnoses relied on clinical symptoms, serum thyroxine and TRAb, thyroid ultrasound and orbital computed tomography. For progressor patients, blood was drawn at the first diagnosis of hyperthyroidism, before any ophthalmopathy symptoms had appeared. Ficoll-Paque density gradient centrifugation was used to isolate PBMCs from approximately 10 ml of fresh peripheral blood. Progressor patients were initially diagnosed with Graves' hyperthyroidism and developed ophthalmopathy during follow-up. Total RNA was extracted with Trizol reagent, and quality was checked on an Agilent 2100 Bioanalyzer.

This clonotype turned up a few times. Its antigen is still unknown. No much larger clone exists at a distance of one base, and base qualities are not known. The TCR beta CDR3 regions were amplified from the RNA transcripts. For the first round of RT-PCR on the TCR CDR3, the HTBI primer set was used together with the Qiagen OneStep RT-PCR kit. Libraries were constructed in a second round of multiplex PCR, after which size selection and purification were performed. The libraries were sequenced on an Illumina HiSeq2000 using paired-end 100 bp reads. From the authors' description of their analysis: SOAPnuke was used to process the raw data, throwing out any read that contained adapters or uncalled bases, had a mean Phred below 15, or lacked an exact constant-primer or identifier match. COPE v1.2.5 was used to merge the high-quality paired reads, and each unique nucleotide sequence was defined as a clonotype. MiTCR v1.1 was used to align clonotypes to the IMGT TRBV, TRBD and TRBJ reference segments. Analysis was restricted to V-J combinations with a frequency above 0.0001, which covered roughly 99% of repertoires. The TCS score was defined as F50 (clonal expansion) divided by E x V (chaos), with BLOSUM62-based TCRdist calculated between CDR3 peptides within each V-J. Welch's t-statistics and random forest reduced approximately 520 V-J features to roughly 13, which were used in a naive Bayes classifier (R e1071). The raw public data were reprocessed by TCRdb itself: fastp quality trimming at Q25, MiXCR clonotype calling, in-frame beta chains only. All rows with the same CDR3 protein become a single entry with the most common DNA and genes. TCRdb assigned the V and J calls; the authors' analysis was not used. The sample table holds a few hundred thousand distinct CDR3 sequences, of which approximately 13% were seen once. In total, the top ten clones hold around 20% of the sample.

The sequence links TRBV25-1 to TRBJ2-5; no D gene call is confident. The sequence came from a man under 40 with Graves' hyperthyroidism that later progressed to Graves' ophthalmopathy. The specimen sequenced was blood. CDR3 loop: CASSVGHLQETQYF. In nucleotides, the sequence is TGTGCCAGCAGTGTAGGGCACCTCCAAGAGACCCAGTACTTC.